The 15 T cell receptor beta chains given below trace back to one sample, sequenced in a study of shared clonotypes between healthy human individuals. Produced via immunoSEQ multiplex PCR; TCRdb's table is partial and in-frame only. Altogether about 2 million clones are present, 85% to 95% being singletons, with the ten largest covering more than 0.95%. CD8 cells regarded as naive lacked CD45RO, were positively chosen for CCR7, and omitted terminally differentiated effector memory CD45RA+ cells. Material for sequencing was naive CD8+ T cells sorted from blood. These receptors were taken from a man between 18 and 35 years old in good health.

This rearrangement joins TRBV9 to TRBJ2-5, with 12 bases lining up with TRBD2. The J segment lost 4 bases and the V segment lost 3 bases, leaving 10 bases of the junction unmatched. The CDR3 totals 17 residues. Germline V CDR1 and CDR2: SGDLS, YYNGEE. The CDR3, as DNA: TGTGCCAGCAGCGACGAAGTCCTAGCGGGGGGGCGAGAGACCCAGTACTTC. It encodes CASSDEVLAGGRETQYF.

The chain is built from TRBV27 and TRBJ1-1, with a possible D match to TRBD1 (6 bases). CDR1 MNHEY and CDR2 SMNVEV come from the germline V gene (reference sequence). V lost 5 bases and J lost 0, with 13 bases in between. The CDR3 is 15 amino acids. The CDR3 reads CASSLPGHLNTEAFF. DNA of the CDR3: TGTGCCAGCAGTCTCCCGGGACACCTGAACACTGAAGCTTTCTTT.

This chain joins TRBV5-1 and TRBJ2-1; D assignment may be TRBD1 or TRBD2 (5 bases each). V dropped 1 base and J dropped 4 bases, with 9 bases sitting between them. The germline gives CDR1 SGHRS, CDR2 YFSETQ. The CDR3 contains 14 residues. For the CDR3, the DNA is TGCGCCAGCAGCTTGTGGGACGGGTACAATGAGCAGTTCTTC. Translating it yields CASSLWDGYNEQFF.

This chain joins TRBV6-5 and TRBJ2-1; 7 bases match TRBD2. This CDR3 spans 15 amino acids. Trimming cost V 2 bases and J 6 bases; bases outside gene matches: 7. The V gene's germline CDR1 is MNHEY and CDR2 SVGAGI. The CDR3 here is CASSYVLAKGNEQFF. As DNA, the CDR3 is TGTGCCAGCAGTTACGTACTAGCGAAGGGCAATGAGCAGTTCTTC.

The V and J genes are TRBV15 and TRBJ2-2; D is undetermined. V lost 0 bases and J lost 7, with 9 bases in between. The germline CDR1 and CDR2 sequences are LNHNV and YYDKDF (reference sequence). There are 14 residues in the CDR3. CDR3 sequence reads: CATSRDSFDGELFF. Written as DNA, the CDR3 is TGTGCCACCAGCAGAGATTCGTTTGACGGGGAGCTGTTTTTT.

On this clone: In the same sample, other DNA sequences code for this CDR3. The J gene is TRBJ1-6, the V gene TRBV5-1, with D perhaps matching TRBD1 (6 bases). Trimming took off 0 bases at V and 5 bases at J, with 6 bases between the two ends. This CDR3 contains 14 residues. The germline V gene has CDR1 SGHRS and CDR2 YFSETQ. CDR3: CASSLGTDNSPLHF. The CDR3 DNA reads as TGCGCCAGCAGCTTGGGGACAGATAATTCACCCCTCCACTTT.

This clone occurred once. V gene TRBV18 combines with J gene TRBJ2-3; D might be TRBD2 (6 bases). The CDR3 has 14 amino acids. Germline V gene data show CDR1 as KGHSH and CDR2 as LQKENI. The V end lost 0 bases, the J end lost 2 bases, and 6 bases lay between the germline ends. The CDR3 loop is CASSPPDYTDTQYF. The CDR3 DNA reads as TGTGCCAGCTCACCACCGGACTACACAGATACGCAGTATTTT.

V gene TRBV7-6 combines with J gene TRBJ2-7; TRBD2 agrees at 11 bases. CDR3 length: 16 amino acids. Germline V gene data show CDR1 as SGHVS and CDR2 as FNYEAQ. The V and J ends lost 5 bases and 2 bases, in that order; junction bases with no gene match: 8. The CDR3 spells CASSGASGGTTYEQYF. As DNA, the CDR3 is TGTGCCAGCAGCGGAGCTAGCGGGGGGACCACCTACGAGCAGTACTTC.

CDR3 coding DNA: TGTGCCAGCAGCGAGTCTAGCGGGAACTATGGCTACACCTTC. Protein sequence: CASSESSGNYGYTF. This chain links TRBV9 with TRBJ1-2; no definite D call. The germline V gene has CDR1 SGDLS and CDR2 YYNGEE. The CDR3 spans 14 residues. Trimming pared 3 bases from V and 2 bases from J, leaving 11 bases between. Full variable domain (remainder filled in from reference TRBV9 and TRBJ1-2): DSGVTQTPKHLITATGQRVTLRCSPRSGDLSVYWYQQSLDQGLQFLIQYYNGEERAKGNILERFSAQQFPDLHSELNLSSLELGDSALYFCASSESSGNYGYTFGSGTRLTVV.

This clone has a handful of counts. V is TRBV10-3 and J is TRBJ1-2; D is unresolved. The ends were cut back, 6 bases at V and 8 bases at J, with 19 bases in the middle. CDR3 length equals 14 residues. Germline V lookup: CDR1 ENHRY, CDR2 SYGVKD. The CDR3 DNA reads TGTGCCATCAGCTGGGAGGGCATTACTACGGGCTACACCTTC. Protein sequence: CAISWEGITTGYTF.

DNA of the CDR3: TGCGCCAGCAGCCAAAGCGGGAGCGGCACAGATACGCAGTATTTT. It is translated as CASSQSGSGTDTQYF. The genes are TRBV4-3 and TRBJ2-3; 8 nucleotides match TRBD2. The length of the CDR3 is 15 residues. The trim removed 2 bases at V and 1 base at J, leaving 2 bases unmatched. Germline V gives CDR1 LGHNA, CDR2 YSLEER.

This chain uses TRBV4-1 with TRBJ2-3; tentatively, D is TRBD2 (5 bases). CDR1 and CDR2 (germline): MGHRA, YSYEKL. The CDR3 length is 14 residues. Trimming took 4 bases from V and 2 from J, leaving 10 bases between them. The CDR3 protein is CASSPQRHTDTQYF. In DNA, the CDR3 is TGCGCCAGCAGCCCCCAGCGGCACACAGATACGCAGTATTTT.

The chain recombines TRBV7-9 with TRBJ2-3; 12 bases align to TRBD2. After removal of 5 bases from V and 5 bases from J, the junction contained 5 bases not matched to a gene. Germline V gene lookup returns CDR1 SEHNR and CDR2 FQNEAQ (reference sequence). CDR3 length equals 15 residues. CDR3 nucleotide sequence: TGTGCCAGCAGCCCCCTAGCGGGGGGGGGAGATACGCAGTATTTT. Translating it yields CASSPLAGGGDTQYF. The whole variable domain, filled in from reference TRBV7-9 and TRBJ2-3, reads DTGVSQNPRHKITKRGQNVTFRCDPISEHNRLYWYRQTLGQGPEFLTYFQNEAQLEKSRLLSDRFSAERPKGSFSTLEIQRTEQGDSAMYLCASSPLAGGGDTQYFGPGTRLTVL.

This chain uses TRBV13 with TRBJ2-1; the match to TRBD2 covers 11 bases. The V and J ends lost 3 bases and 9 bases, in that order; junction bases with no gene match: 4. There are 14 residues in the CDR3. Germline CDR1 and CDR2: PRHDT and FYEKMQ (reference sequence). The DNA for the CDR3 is TGTGCCAGCAGCTTTAGCGGGAGGGCCGGTGAGCAGTTCTTC. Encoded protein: CASSFSGRAGEQFF. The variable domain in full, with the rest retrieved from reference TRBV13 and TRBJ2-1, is AAGVIQSPRHLIKEKRETATLKCYPIPRHDTVYWYQQGPGQDPQFLISFYEKMQSDKGSIPDRFSAQQFSDYHSELNMSSLELGDSALYFCASSFSGRAGEQFFGPGTRLTVL.

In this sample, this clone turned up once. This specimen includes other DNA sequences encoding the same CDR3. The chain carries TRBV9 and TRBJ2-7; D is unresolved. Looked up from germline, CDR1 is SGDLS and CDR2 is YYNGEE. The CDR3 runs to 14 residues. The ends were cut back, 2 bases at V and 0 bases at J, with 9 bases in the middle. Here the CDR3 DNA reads TGTGCCAGCAGCGTCTCGGATGGCTCCTACGAGCAGTACTTC. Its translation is CASSVSDGSYEQYF.